This note documents a single T cell receptor beta chain sequence. Original handling: From reference gene primer amplification, estimates of nucleated cell counts were derived. The method was immunoSEQ multiplex PCR; TCRdb's version includes in-frame clones alone and lacks a portion of them. That table gives V, J and clone size, and the DNA gave D and trimming. Here the sample spans tens of thousands of clones, about 90% being singletons. The length of the CDR3 is 14 residues. The V gene's germline CDR1 is SGHTA and CDR2 FQGNSA. The germline V and J ends were trimmed by 1 base and 6 bases, with 12 bases remaining between them. The source of the sample is a study of blood T cell repertoires in COVID-19. Across the study: The United States, Italy and Spain provided the acute and convalescent COVID-19 samples. T cells, B-cell-depleted T cells, or PBMCs supplied cDNA or gDNA.

The TCR was taken from a human donor with acute or convalescent COVID-19. The donor label of this sample is uncertain. The rearrangement joins TRBV7-2 to TRBJ1-2, with D possibly being TRBD1 (6 bases). Sequencing was done on a sample of peripheral blood. CDR3 in amino acids: CASSLVGQGNGYTF. DNA of the CDR3: TGTGCCAGCAGCTTAGTAGGGCAGGGGAATGGCTACACCTTC.